This entry lists 28 T cell receptor beta chains sequenced from one sample in a study of blood T cells in healthy people across ages. Sample-barcoded 5' priming and a J-beta primer mix drove a second PCR of roughly 7 to 11 cycles. In TCRdb, the 5' RACE reads were re-called with MiXCR into one record per CDR3 protein. The sample yields hundreds of thousands of distinct CDR3 sequences, 62% seen once. Sequenced input: blood. Receptor source: a man aged 25 to 45 in good health.

The chain is built from TRBV4-2 and TRBJ2-3; unclear D gene. CDR3 length: 13 residues. The V gene's germline CDR1 is LGHNA and CDR2 YNFKEQ. V lost 0 bases to trimming and J lost 6 bases, with 7 bases between them. This chain's CDR3 is CASSQDYVDTQYF. DNA of the CDR3: TGTGCCAGCAGCCAAGACTACGTCGATACGCAGTATTTT.

The genes are TRBV7-2 and TRBJ2-7, with D possibly called TRBD1 or TRBD2 (5 bases each). The J call may be in error: the DNA end matches TRBJ2-5 better. Germline V gene data show CDR1 as SGHTA and CDR2 as FQGNSA. The CDR3 totals 13 residues. The CDR3 region is CASCPGTAETQYF. CDR3 bases: TGTGCCAGCTGCCCCGGGACGGCAGAGACCCAGTACTTC.

This clonotype was recorded a few times. This rearrangement joins TRBV10-3 to TRBJ2-3; TRBD2 aligns across 14 bases. Germline V gives CDR1 ENHRY, CDR2 SYGVKD. This CDR3 is 15 amino acids long. V shed 7 bases and J 4 bases; nucleotides not matched to a gene: 4. CDR3 loop: CAINGLAGGSDTQYF. CDR3 bases: TGTGCCATCAACGGACTAGCGGGGGGCTCAGATACGCAGTATTTT.

J is TRBJ1-1 and V is TRBV5-5; unclear D gene. Germline values: CDR1 SGHKS, CDR2 YYEKEE (reference sequence). The V end was cut by 3 bases, the J end by 6 bases, with 18 bases between. The CDR3 has 15 residues. Here the CDR3 DNA reads TGTGCCAGCAGCTGGGCGATGGAGAGGCACGCTGAAGCTTTCTTT. Amino acids: CASSWAMERHAEAFF.

This clonotype has just a few counts. The chain couples TRBV9 to TRBJ2-7; D unclear. Germline CDR1 is SGDLS and CDR2 is YYNGEE. Trimming cost V 4 bases and J 5 bases, with 16 bases left between them. The CDR3 is 14 residues long. The CDR3 is CASSRPPSPNEQYF. DNA of the CDR3: TGTGCCAGCAGCCGGCCGCCCTCGCCGAACGAGCAGTACTTC.

The chain joins TRBV30 to TRBJ2-1, with D possibly being TRBD1 or TRBD2 (5 bases each). The germline CDR1 and CDR2 sequences are GTSNPN and SVGIG (reference sequence). V gave up 0 bases and J gave up 4 bases, with 22 bases separating them. This CDR3 comprises 18 residues. DNA for the CDR3: TGTGCCTGGAGTGTATTAGGGTCTGGGGGAAACCATTACAATGAGCAGTTCTTC. It yields the protein CAWSVLGSGGNHYNEQFF.

The rearrangement links TRBV27 to TRBJ2-3, with D unclear. The germline V and J ends were trimmed by 5 bases and 1 base, with 10 bases remaining between them. The CDR3 has 14 residues. Germline V gene data show CDR1 as MNHEY and CDR2 as SMNVEV (reference sequence). The CDR3 is CASSGDGGTDTQYF. CDR3 DNA: TGTGCCAGCAGTGGAGATGGGGGCACAGATACGCAGTATTTT.

The CDR3 DNA sequence: TGTGCCAGCAGTCGGAATCCGGGACAGGGTTCCGATGAGCAGTACTTC. Amino acids: CASSRNPGQGSDEQYF. V usage is TRBV6-2 or TRBV6-3 and J usage is TRBJ2-7, with TRBD1 matching 9 bases. CDR3 size: 16 residues. V shed 5 bases, J shed 7 bases, and the junction held 15 bases outside the gene matches. The germline V gene has CDR1 MNHEY and CDR2 SVGEGT.

The rearrangement uses TRBV5-1 and TRBJ1-5; D is unclear. V lost 2 bases to trimming and J lost 0 bases, with 9 bases between them. CDR3 size: 15 residues. In germline, CDR1 is SGHRS, CDR2 YFSETQ. DNA of the CDR3: TGCGCCAGCAGCTTACGGCCGGGTAGCAATCAGCCCCAGCATTTT. It translates to CASSLRPGSNQPQHF.

This sequence joins TRBV21-1 and TRBJ1-2. TRBV21-1 is a pseudogene. This CDR3 spans 13 amino acids. CDR3 sequence (DNA): TGTGCCAGCAGCAATGGGGTTGATGGTGGCTACACCTTC. Amino acids: CASSNGVDGGYTF.

This chain connects TRBV9 to TRBJ1-6; no reliable D call. CDR3 length: 14 residues. The germline gives CDR1 SGDLS, CDR2 YYNGEE. V was shortened by 4 bases and J by 5 bases, with 10 bases between the two germline ends. The CDR3 bases are TGTGCCAGCAGCCAAAGTAGCAATAATTCACCCCTCCACTTT. This codes for CASSQSSNNSPLHF.

V gene TRBV15 combines with J gene TRBJ1-4; possibly TRBD1 for D (5 bases). V dropped 2 bases and J dropped 8 bases, with 21 bases sitting between them. Germline assignment: CDR1 LNHNV and CDR2 YYDKDF (reference sequence). The CDR3 runs 17 residues. Here the CDR3 reads CATSRRLGRGLGEKLFF. The DNA of the CDR3 is TGTGCCACCAGCAGAAGGCTTGGGCGGGGCCTGGGAGAAAAACTGTTTTTT.

This clonotype was picked up one time. The chain couples TRBV12-3 or TRBV12-4 to TRBJ2-3; maybe TRBD2 (7 bases). CDR3 size: 16 residues. V lost 5 bases and J 3 bases, leaving 18 bases between the germline ends. The CDR3 DNA reads TGTGCCAGCAGTCTGACTAGCAGAGGGGGGACAGATACGCAGTATTTT. It specifies CASSLTSRGGTDTQYF.

This clonotype came up a few times. The chain carries TRBV12-3 or TRBV12-4 and TRBJ2-5, with D possibly TRBD2 on 5 matching bases. V lost 3 bases and J 6 bases, leaving 11 bases between the germline ends. The CDR3 has 13 residues. The CDR3 region is CASSFGERQTQYF. The CDR3 nucleotides are TGTGCCAGCAGTTTCGGGGAGCGACAGACCCAGTACTTC.

There are a few counts of this clonotype. V and J are TRBV28 and TRBJ2-1, with 12 bases fitting TRBD2. The J segment lost 0 bases and the V segment lost 1 base, leaving 1 base of the junction unmatched. The CDR3 consists of 17 residues. CDR1 MDHEN and CDR2 SYDVKM come from the germline V gene. Written as DNA, the CDR3 is TGTGCCAGCAGTTTATCGACTAGCGGGAGCTCCTACAATGAGCAGTTCTTC. Amino acids: CASSLSTSGSSYNEQFF.

The gene calls are TRBV6-1 and TRBJ2-7; tentatively, D is TRBD1 or TRBD2 (5 bases each). This CDR3 comprises 15 residues. V was trimmed by 2 bases and J by 2 bases, leaving 13 bases between them. Germline V gives CDR1 MNHNS, CDR2 SASEGT. CDR3: CASSESDEGTYEQYF. The CDR3 bases are TGTGCCAGCAGTGAAAGCGACGAGGGGACCTACGAGCAGTACTTC.

The CDR3, as DNA: TGTGCCAGCAGCTTTACGGACGAGCAGTACTTC. This codes for CASSFTDEQYF. The rearrangement links TRBV5-6 to TRBJ2-7; D ambiguous. The CDR3 consists of 11 residues. CDR1 is SGHDT, CDR2 YYEEEE, per germline. V dropped 2 bases and J dropped 5 bases, with 5 bases sitting between them. Drawing the rest from reference TRBV5-6 and TRBJ2-7, the complete variable domain is DAGVTQSPTHLIKTRGQQVTLRCSPKSGHDTVSWYQQALGQGPQFIFQYYEEEERQRGNFPDRFSGHQFPNYSSELNVNALLLGDSALYLCASSFTDEQYFGPGTRLTVT.

This clonotype occurred a few times. V is TRBV4-3 and J is TRBJ2-3; tentative D call: TRBD1 (6 bases). The ends were cut back, 3 bases at V and 2 bases at J, with 15 bases in the middle. Germline loops: CDR1 LGHNA, CDR2 YSLEER. The CDR3 runs to 16 residues. CDR3 amino acids: CASSQGATTPTDTQYF. CDR3 DNA: TGCGCCAGCAGCCAGGGGGCTACCACACCCACAGATACGCAGTATTTT.

The CDR3 DNA follows: TGTGCCAGCAGTGTTATCAGGACCAATAAAGAGACCCAGTACTTC. It is translated as CASSVIRTNKETQYF. The V and J genes are TRBV2 and TRBJ2-5; no definite D call. Trimming took 4 bases from V and 3 from J, leaving 15 bases between them. The length of the CDR3 is 15 residues. In germline, CDR1 is SNHLY, CDR2 FYNNEI.

The chain is built from TRBV12-3 or TRBV12-4 and TRBJ1-2; unclear D gene. The CDR3 consists of 14 residues. V lost 5 bases, J lost 1 base, and 11 bases lay in between. The CDR3 protein is CASSRPPGNYGYTF. CDR3 bases: TGTGCCAGCAGTCGGCCCCCCGGTAACTATGGCTACACCTTC.

The gene calls are TRBV5-5 and TRBJ2-1; TRBD1 agrees at 9 bases. V shed 5 bases, J shed 3 bases, and the junction held 9 bases outside the gene matches. CDR3 size: 16 residues. Germline CDR1 is SGHKS and CDR2 is YYEKEE (reference sequence). As DNA, the CDR3 is TGTGCCAGCAGTTTCTTCCGGGACAGGGACTACAATGAGCAGTTCTTC. It specifies CASSFFRDRDYNEQFF.

The chain couples TRBV12-3 or TRBV12-4 to TRBJ2-5; 7 bases fit TRBD2. The length of the CDR3 is 15 residues. Trimming took 4 bases from V and 1 from J; bases not matched to a gene: 6. For the CDR3, the DNA is TGTGCCAGCAGTTGGGGAGCGGGGCTCCAAGAGACCCAGTACTTC. It specifies CASSWGAGLQETQYF.

The chain uses TRBV6-2 or TRBV6-3 and TRBJ1-2, with TRBD1 matching 11 bases. Germline CDR1 reads MNHEY; CDR2 reads SVGEGT. J gave up 4 bases and V 5 bases, and 15 bases lay outside the gene matches. The CDR3 runs to 18 residues. CDR3 nucleotides: TGTGCCAGCAGTCCACGGATGGACAGGGGGCCGTTTAGCTATGGCTACACCTTC. It codes for CASSPRMDRGPFSYGYTF.

The rearrangement links TRBV25-1 to TRBJ2-5, with TRBD2 matching over 13 bases. CDR3 length equals 16 residues. Trimming removed 1 base from V and 3 bases from J; junction bases left unmatched: 2. Germline V lookup: CDR1 MGHDK, CDR2 SYGVNS. CDR3 DNA sequence: TGTGCCAGCAGTGAATGGACTAGCGGGGGAAAAGAGACCCAGTACTTC. This codes for CASSEWTSGGKETQYF.

A single count supports this clonotype. The J gene is TRBJ1-6, the V gene TRBV7-6; tentative D call: TRBD1 (6 bases). This CDR3 region has 17 residues. Trimming removed 1 base from V and 3 bases from J, with 13 bases in between. CDR1 SGHVS and CDR2 FNYEAQ come from the germline V gene. DNA of the CDR3: TGTGCCAGCAGCTTAGTAGGGACAAGCTTCTATAATTCACCCCTCCACTTT. It is translated as CASSLVGTSFYNSPLHF.

The chain carries TRBV3-1 and TRBJ1-2; D remains ambiguous. This CDR3 has 15 amino acids. The germline gives CDR1 LGHDT, CDR2 YNNKEL (reference sequence). Trimming stripped 0 bases from V and 6 bases from J, with 14 bases between. The CDR3: CASSQESLRSHGYTF. DNA for the CDR3: TGTGCCAGCAGCCAAGAGTCACTCCGGTCCCATGGCTACACCTTC.

This clonotype has only a few counts. This chain links TRBV20-1 with TRBJ2-3, with D perhaps TRBD2 (5 bases). The CDR3 has 14 residues. V lost 3 bases, J lost 1 base, and 11 bases lay in between. Germline CDR1 reads DFQATT; CDR2 reads SNEGSKA (reference sequence). For the CDR3, the DNA is TGCAGTGCTAGGCGTGCGGGCCGCACAGATACGCAGTATTTT. Translation gives CSARRAGRTDTQYF.

This clonotype has more than one count but fewer than ten. This chain connects TRBV4-3 to TRBJ2-1; TRBD2 agrees at 9 bases. This CDR3 is built from 16 residues. V was pared by 0 bases and J by 5 bases, with 5 bases of the junction left unmatched. Per the germline V gene, CDR1 is LGHNA and CDR2 is YSLEER. The CDR3 DNA follows: TGCGCCAGCAGCCAAGATCTGCGGGGGGGTCACAATGAGCAGTTCTTC. Translated, it gives CASSQDLRGGHNEQFF.